This entry lists 28 T cell receptor beta chains sequenced from one sample in a study of beta chain features in type 1 diabetes. Expressed TCRB transcripts were sequenced, since all the RNA that had been isolated was reverse transcribed. Method: immunoSEQ multiplex PCR; TCRdb's copy keeps in-frame clones and lacks some. In the table there are roughly 150,000 clones, 8.5% to 14% of which are singletons. Sequencing was performed on central memory CD4+ T cells from blood. These receptors were obtained from a young man in good health.

This clone has only a few counts. CDR3 residues: CASSSLVGEQYF. CDR3 nucleotide sequence: TGTGCCAGCAGCTCCCTTGTGGGCGAGCAGTACTTC. This chain joins TRBV7-2 and TRBJ2-5, with unresolved D. The J call could be wrong; TRBJ2-7 is a better fit for the DNA end. Germline CDR1 reads SGHTA; CDR2 reads FQGNSA. CDR3 length: 12 amino acids.

The chain joins TRBV6-5 to TRBJ2-3; either TRBD1 or TRBD2 may fit D (5 bases each). The V gene's germline CDR1 is MNHEY and CDR2 SVGAGI. Trimming removed 4 bases from V and 2 bases from J, with 13 bases in between. This CDR3 region has 15 residues. The CDR3 DNA reads TGTGCCAGCAGTTCTCGGGGCGGCTCCACAGATACGCAGTATTTT. Amino acid sequence: CASSSRGGSTDTQYF.

V gene TRBV7-2 combines with J gene TRBJ2-1; D is perhaps TRBD2 (6 bases). Trimming left V 5 bases short and J 15 bases short, with 17 bases between. Germline CDR1 and CDR2: SGHTA and FQGNSA. The CDR3 covers 12 residues. The CDR3 sequence: CASSPGRLDPFF. The CDR3 bases are TGTGCCAGCAGCCCCGGCCGACTAGACCCGTTCTTC.

V gene TRBV7-2 combines with J gene TRBJ2-7; a weak D match, TRBD2 (5 bases). The germline CDR1 and CDR2 sequences are SGHTA and FQGNSA. The CDR3 extends over 15 amino acids. V gave up 3 bases and J gave up 0 bases, with 12 bases separating them. CDR3 in amino acids: CASSLGRGSSYEQYF. The CDR3 DNA follows: TGTGCCAGCAGCTTGGGCCGGGGTTCCTCCTACGAGCAGTACTTC.

The table lists this clone with a few counts. The chain has TRBV11-2 and TRBJ2-5; D is ambiguous. V gave up 3 bases and J gave up 5 bases, with 10 bases separating them. The V gene's germline CDR1 is SGHAT and CDR2 FQNNGV. CDR3 size: 13 residues. DNA for the CDR3: TGTGCCAGCAGCTTTGGCGTGCGGGAGACCCAGTACTTC. Amino acids: CASSFGVRETQYF.

This chain uses TRBV2 with TRBJ1-3, with a tentative D call TRBD1 (5 bases). CDR3 length: 14 amino acids. CDR1 is SNHLY, CDR2 FYNNEI, per germline. Trimming took off 2 bases at V and 0 bases at J, with 5 bases between the two ends. CDR3 DNA sequence: TGTGCCAGCAGTGAACAGGGCTCTGGAAACACCATATATTTT. Amino acids: CASSEQGSGNTIYF.

This clone has ten or more counts. This chain connects TRBV9 to TRBJ2-1; D not certain. CDR1 and CDR2 (germline): SGDLS, YYNGEE. The V gene lost 2 bases and the J gene lost 0 bases, with 9 bases spanning the gap. This CDR3 region has 15 residues. The CDR3 loop is CASSVQVSSYNEQFF. CDR3 DNA: TGTGCCAGCAGCGTTCAGGTTAGCTCCTACAATGAGCAGTTCTTC.

This clone was observed a handful of times. The rearrangement uses TRBV15 and TRBJ1-1; D is undetermined. Trimming stripped 0 bases from V and 1 base from J, with 9 bases between. The V gene's germline CDR1 is LNHNV and CDR2 YYDKDF (reference sequence). This CDR3 comprises 15 residues. Written as DNA, the CDR3 is TGTGCCACCAGCAGAGAGGGGTCGAGGAACACTGAAGCTTTCTTT. This codes for CATSREGSRNTEAFF.

The J gene is TRBJ1-2, the V gene TRBV7-9, with 7 bases fitting TRBD1. CDR1 is SEHNR and CDR2 is FQNEAQ in the germline V gene (reference sequence). V was pared by 4 bases and J by 6 bases, with 17 bases of the junction left unmatched. The CDR3 runs 17 residues. The chain's CDR3 is CASSSKLAPKGTDGYTF. CDR3 nucleotides: TGTGCCAGCAGCTCCAAATTGGCCCCTAAAGGGACAGATGGCTACACCTTC. Full variable domain (rest looked up from reference TRBV7-9 and TRBJ1-2): DTGVSQNPRHKITKRGQNVTFRCDPISEHNRLYWYRQTLGQGPEFLTYFQNEAQLEKSRLLSDRFSAERPKGSFSTLEIQRTEQGDSAMYLCASSSKLAPKGTDGYTFGSGTRLTVV.

The rearrangement uses TRBV30 and TRBJ1-5; 9 bases are a match to TRBD1. Germline V gene sequence: CDR1 GTSNPN, CDR2 SVGIG (reference sequence). The ends lost 5 bases at V and 5 bases at J; junction bases unmatched: 7. The CDR3 has 14 amino acids. CDR3 amino acids: CAWARTGEDQPQHF. CDR3 DNA: TGTGCCTGGGCGAGGACAGGGGAGGATCAGCCCCAGCATTTT.

Turning to this clone: The same CDR3 can be traced to other DNA sequences in this sample. The chain links TRBV5-4 to TRBJ2-7; 8 bases are a match to TRBD1. This CDR3 has 15 amino acids. The V gene end was trimmed by 3 bases and the J gene end by 1 base; junction bases not matched to a gene: 6. Germline values: CDR1 SGHNT, CDR2 YYREEE (reference sequence). The CDR3 is CASSSLTGASYEQYF. The DNA for the CDR3 is TGTGCCAGCAGCTCATTGACAGGGGCGTCCTACGAGCAGTACTTC.

The chain couples TRBV29-1 to TRBJ2-2, with a tentative D call TRBD1 (5 bases). Germline CDR1 and CDR2: SQVTM and ANQGSEA. The V end lost 6 bases, the J end lost 6 bases, and 11 bases lay between the germline ends. The CDR3 runs 12 residues. The CDR3 DNA follows: TGCAGCGTGTTTTTAGGGGCCGGGGAGCTGTTTTTT. Translation gives CSVFLGAGELFF.

V gene TRBV5-1 combines with J gene TRBJ1-2, with 7 bases identical to TRBD1. This CDR3 has 14 amino acids. The V segment lost 0 bases and the J segment 5 bases; nucleotides outside the gene matches: 4. Per germline, CDR1 SGHRS and CDR2 YFSETQ. The CDR3 DNA sequence: TGCGCCAGCAGCTTGGATACAGGGGAATATGGCTACACCTTC. It translates to CASSLDTGEYGYTF. The variable domain in full, with the rest retrieved from reference TRBV5-1 and TRBJ1-2, is KAGVTQTPRYLIKTRGQQVTLSCSPISGHRSVSWYQQTPGQGLQFLFEYFSETQRNKGNFPGRFSGRQFSNSRSEMNVSTLELGDSALYLCASSLDTGEYGYTFGSGTRLTVV.

This clone has just a few counts. The V and J genes are TRBV7-2 and TRBJ2-5, with TRBD2 identical over 7 bases. Germline CDR1 reads SGHTA; CDR2 reads FQGNSA. V trimming: 4 bases; J trimming: 7 bases; junction bases outside the gene matches: 6. The CDR3 has 13 residues. CDR3 sequence (DNA): TGTGCCAGCAGCTGGGACTATATGGGGACCCAGTACTTC. The encoded protein is CASSWDYMGTQYF.

The CDR3 is CASSFKGRGLETQYF. CDR3 nucleotide sequence: TGTGCCAGCAGCTTTAAAGGCAGGGGGCTAGAGACCCAGTACTTC. The chain couples TRBV5-4 to TRBJ2-5; 8 bases are a match to TRBD1. The ends lost 2 bases at V and 4 bases at J; junction bases unmatched: 7. The CDR3 length is 15 residues. Germline assignment: CDR1 SGHNT and CDR2 YYREEE (reference sequence).

V is TRBV7-2 and J is TRBJ1-2; D is possibly TRBD1 (5 bases). CDR1 SGHTA and CDR2 FQGNSA come from the germline V gene. CDR3 length: 14 residues. Trimming shortened V by 2 bases and J by 8 bases, and 15 bases separated the two germline ends. In DNA form, the CDR3 reads TGTGCCAGCAGCTTAAATCCACAGGAAGGCGGCTACACCTTC. Its protein is CASSLNPQEGGYTF.

The rearrangement links TRBV4-2 to TRBJ2-7; TRBD2 might be the D (5 bases). The V gene's germline CDR1 is LGHNA and CDR2 YNFKEQ. There are 16 residues in the CDR3. The ends were cut back, 4 bases at V and 0 bases at J, with 16 bases in the middle. CDR3 sequence (DNA): TGTGCCAGCAGCCGATTGGACGGTGGGAGCTCCTACGAGCAGTACTTC. It translates to CASSRLDGGSSYEQYF.

The chain recombines TRBV14 with TRBJ1-4; D gene ambiguous. The CDR3 spans 13 residues. From germline, CDR1 is SGHDN and CDR2 FVKESK. Trimming stripped 4 bases from V and 10 bases from J, with 13 bases between. The CDR3 nucleotides are TGTGCCAGCAGCCTAGCGAGAAACGGAAAACTGTTTTTT. It is translated as CASSLARNGKLFF.

The chain has TRBV5-1 and TRBJ1-4; D not certain. Germline V gene sequence: CDR1 SGHRS, CDR2 YFSETQ. Trimming took off 4 bases at V and 6 bases at J, with 13 bases between the two ends. The CDR3 consists of 14 residues. CDR3 sequence: CASSREAWDEKLFF. CDR3 sequence (DNA): TGCGCCAGCAGCCGAGAGGCTTGGGATGAAAAACTGTTTTTT.

This clone was seen a handful of times. The CDR3 protein is CASSGPTGEQFF. Here the CDR3 DNA reads TGTGCCAGTAGTGGGCCGACGGGTGAGCAGTTCTTC. J is TRBJ2-1 and V is TRBV19; D not resolved. Trimming left V 5 bases short and J 9 bases short, with 11 bases between. CDR3 size: 12 residues. Germline V lookup: CDR1 LNHDA, CDR2 SQIVND (reference sequence).

V is TRBV20-1 and J is TRBJ2-1; the D is unclear. Trimming shortened V by 6 bases and J by 0 bases, and 3 bases separated the two germline ends. Germline assignment: CDR1 DFQATT and CDR2 SNEGSKA (reference sequence). The length of the CDR3 is 11 residues. The CDR3 nucleotides read TGCAGTGCCGGCTCCTACAATGAGCAGTTCTTC. Protein: CSAGSYNEQFF.

The V and J genes are TRBV7-9 and TRBJ2-3, with 9 bases identical to TRBD1. The trim removed 1 base at V and 3 bases at J, leaving 2 bases unmatched. The CDR3 spans 15 residues. CDR1 and CDR2 from the germline V gene are SEHNR and FQNEAQ (reference sequence). DNA of the CDR3: TGTGCCAGCAGCTTAGGCGGGACAGGGACAGATACGCAGTATTTT. Amino acid sequence: CASSLGGTGTDTQYF.

This clone showed up just a few times. V gene TRBV7-2 combines with J gene TRBJ2-4, with TRBD2 identical over 8 bases. V dropped 5 bases and J dropped 6; count of bases not matched to a gene: 9. The germline V gene encodes CDR1 SGHTA and CDR2 FQGNSA. The length of the CDR3 is 15 residues. DNA for the CDR3: TGTGCCAGCAGCACAGCCGGGACTAGGATAAACATTCAGTACTTC. Amino acid sequence: CASSTAGTRINIQYF.

The chain links TRBV7-2 to TRBJ1-4, with D perhaps TRBD1 (5 bases). Germline V gene data show CDR1 as SGHTA and CDR2 as FQGNSA. V dropped 5 bases and J dropped 8 bases, with 12 bases sitting between them. CDR3 length: 13 residues. The CDR3 reads CASSTRQTEKLFF. DNA for the CDR3: TGTGCCAGCAGCACTCGACAGACAGAAAAACTGTTTTTT.

This clone has more than one count but fewer than ten. The chain recombines TRBV7-2 with TRBJ2-1; TRBD1 is a possible D gene (6 bases). V was cut by 5 bases and J by 5 bases, with 13 bases left in between. CDR1 is SGHTA, CDR2 FQGNSA, per germline. The CDR3 runs 14 residues. The CDR3 region has the DNA TGTGCCAGCAGCAGACGTACAGGGAACAATGAGCAGTTCTTC. The encoded protein is CASSRRTGNNEQFF.

In its sample, this clone was seen a few times. The chain combines TRBV10-3 with TRBJ2-1; D gene unclear. The CDR3 covers 13 residues. V was shortened by 0 bases and J by 6 bases, with 6 bases between the two germline ends. Germline CDR1 ENHRY, CDR2 SYGVKD. The CDR3 DNA reads TGTGCCATCAGTGAGTCCTCGGCCAATGAGCAGTTCTTC. It translates to CAISESSANEQFF.

This clone has just a few counts. The same CDR3 can be traced to other DNA sequences in this sample. The chain recombines TRBV4-3 with TRBJ2-7; 9 positions match TRBD1. The germline V gene encodes CDR1 LGHNA and CDR2 YSLEER. The CDR3 contains 13 residues. V gave up 4 bases and J gave up 2 bases; unmatched junction bases: 0. CDR3 DNA: TGCGCCAGCAGCCGGGACAGGGCCTACGAGCAGTACTTC. It translates to CASSRDRAYEQYF.

This clone was observed a handful of times. V usage is TRBV7-3 and J usage is TRBJ1-2, with no clear D. Germline V gives CDR1 SGHTA, CDR2 FQGTGA. The V end lost 5 bases, the J end lost 6 bases, and 13 bases lay between the germline ends. The CDR3 has 13 residues. The CDR3 DNA is TGTGCCAGCAGCAGACAAGCCGGCGATGGCTACACCTTC. This translates into CASSRQAGDGYTF.